These 29 T cell receptor beta chains were sequenced from one sample in a study of control samples from healthy donors and cancer patients (dated by TCRdb to 2019 to 2021). Libraries were built with the immunoSEQ multiplex PCR assay. TCRdb carries this immuneACCESS record with in-frame sequences only. Its versions omit some clonotypes, under half of them owing to an unresolved V gene in the studies checked, with the rest unexplained. Across this sample there are some 95,000 clones, with roughly 92% seen only once. The ten largest clones add up to around 2.8% of the sample. Sequencing was performed on blood. All receptors derive from a human donor in good health. The donor label of this sample is uncertain.

The V call is TRBV7-3, the J call TRBJ2-1; 7 bases map to TRBD1. The CDR3 runs 13 residues. Per germline, CDR1 SGHTA and CDR2 FQGTGA. Trimming at V came to 5 bases and at J to 10 bases, leaving 8 bases not matched to a gene. In DNA, the CDR3 is TGTGCCAGCAGCGGCATCATAGGGGGCGAGCAGTTCTTC. It encodes CASSGIIGGEQFF.

V is TRBV5-1 and J is TRBJ2-7; D is possibly TRBD2 (5 bases). CDR1 and CDR2 (germline): SGHRS, YFSETQ. V dropped 1 base and J dropped 2 bases, with 13 bases sitting between them. The CDR3 runs 15 residues. In DNA form, the CDR3 reads TGCGCCAGCAGCTTGTGGCCCGGGGTCGCCTACGAGCAGTACTTC. It encodes CASSLWPGVAYEQYF.

The rearrangement uses TRBV28 and TRBJ1-2, with 8 bases fitting TRBD1. The CDR3 spans 13 residues. Germline values: CDR1 MDHEN, CDR2 SYDVKM. J was trimmed by 11 bases and V by 6 bases; bases with no gene match: 11. The CDR3 DNA sequence: TGTGCCAGCAGAGGACAGGGACCGGGATCTTACACCTTC. This codes for CASRGQGPGSYTF.

The chain employs TRBV28 and TRBJ1-6, with D hard to call. The germline CDR1 and CDR2 sequences are MDHEN and SYDVKM. This CDR3 comprises 15 residues. V gave up 2 bases and J gave up 0 bases, with 5 bases separating them. CDR3 sequence: CASSLVSSYNSPLHF. In nucleotides, the CDR3 is TGTGCCAGCAGTTTAGTGAGCTCCTATAATTCACCCCTCCACTTT.

V usage is TRBV7-2 and J usage is TRBJ2-3, with 8 bases matching TRBD2. Trimming cost V 1 base and J 5 bases; bases outside gene matches: 8. The CDR3 contains 16 residues. Germline V gene lookup returns CDR1 SGHTA and CDR2 FQGNSA. The CDR3 DNA follows: TGTGCCAGCAGCTTAGGTACGGGACTAGTAGGAGATACGCAGTATTTT. It encodes CASSLGTGLVGDTQYF.

The chain uses TRBV4-3 and TRBJ2-4, with 13 bases that match TRBD2. CDR1 is LGHNA, CDR2 YSLEER, per germline. V was clipped by 4 bases and J by 4 bases; unmatched bases: 4. The CDR3 is made up of 16 amino acids. CDR3 sequence: CASSPVLAGGKNIQYF. CDR3 DNA sequence: TGCGCCAGCAGCCCTGTACTAGCGGGGGGGAAAAACATTCAGTACTTC.

The chain joins TRBV25-1 to TRBJ1-4; D may be TRBD1 (5 bases). The CDR3 sequence is 14 residues long. V was cut by 3 bases and J by 5 bases, with 10 bases left in between. CDR1 is MGHDK and CDR2 is SYGVNS in the germline V gene. Here the CDR3 reads CASSERGPNEKLFF. DNA for the CDR3: TGTGCCAGCAGTGAGAGGGGCCCCAATGAAAAACTGTTTTTT.

This chain joins TRBV7-2 and TRBJ2-3; possible D gene TRBD2, 6 bases. This CDR3 has 16 amino acids. Germline V gene data show CDR1 as SGHTA and CDR2 as FQGNSA. Trimming stripped 5 bases from V and 3 bases from J, with 18 bases between. The CDR3 protein is CASSGRLTSLTDTQYF. The CDR3 DNA follows: TGTGCCAGCAGCGGAAGACTAACTAGCCTTACAGATACGCAGTATTTT.

V usage is TRBV6-4 and J usage is TRBJ2-1; 8 bases map to TRBD1. CDR3 size: 13 residues. The germline CDR1 and CDR2 sequences are MRHNA and SNTAGT. The V and J ends lost 8 bases and 2 bases, in that order; junction bases with no gene match: 2. The CDR3 DNA reads TGTGCCAGCTGGGACAGGACCTACAATGAGCAGTTCTTC. It encodes CASWDRTYNEQFF.

The gene calls are TRBV12-3 or TRBV12-4 and TRBJ1-2, with D perhaps TRBD1 (6 bases). Trimming cost V 7 bases and J 8 bases, with 14 bases left between them. The CDR3 extends over 12 amino acids. In nucleotides, the CDR3 is TGTGCCAGCAACACAGGGCTGAACGGCTACACCTTC. This sequence encodes CASNTGLNGYTF.

The chain is built from TRBV10-2 and TRBJ1-5; no definite D call. The germline gives CDR1 WSHSY, CDR2 SAAADI. This CDR3 is 14 amino acids long. Trimming shortened V by 4 bases and J by 6 bases, and 13 bases separated the two germline ends. CDR3 region: CASSAPGTGQPQHF. The CDR3 DNA sequence: TGCGCCAGCAGTGCCCCGGGAACGGGTCAGCCCCAGCATTTT.

V is TRBV19 and J is TRBJ1-1; the D gene is possibly TRBD1 (6 bases). This CDR3 is 15 amino acids long. Between the trimmed V and J ends, which lost 7 bases and 1 base, there was a span of 16 bases. CDR1 LNHDA and CDR2 SQIVND come from the germline V gene (reference sequence). The CDR3 is CASISVGGANTEAFF. The CDR3 bases are TGTGCCAGTATCTCCGTGGGGGGGGCGAACACTGAAGCTTTCTTT.

This CDR3 is CARSGQPRGYYEQYF. The CDR3 DNA reads as TGTGCCAGAAGCGGTCAGCCACGGGGTTACTACGAGCAGTACTTC. The rearrangement uses TRBV5-3 and TRBJ2-7; D is perhaps TRBD2 (5 bases). TRBV5-3 is marked as an open reading frame, function uncertain. The CDR3 is made up of 15 amino acids. Trimming pared 4 bases from V and 3 bases from J, leaving 17 bases between.

The chain links TRBV5-1 to TRBJ1-1, with D possibly being TRBD1 (6 bases). The CDR3 spans 18 residues. Looked up from germline, CDR1 is SGHRS and CDR2 is YFSETQ. Between the trimmed V and J ends, which lost 4 bases and 4 bases, there was a span of 26 bases. CDR3 nucleotide sequence: TGCGCCAGCAGCCGCGAAGGGGGGAAGGCCAAAGGGGGCACTGAAGCTTTCTTT. This gives the protein CASSREGGKAKGGTEAFF.

The rearrangement uses TRBV3-1 (or the pseudogene TRBV3-2) and TRBJ2-6; 9 bases are a match to TRBD1. Germline CDR1 reads LGHDT; CDR2 reads YNNKEL (reference sequence). CDR3 length: 16 residues. V lost 4 bases and J lost 2; bases outside the gene matches: 3. In DNA form, the CDR3 reads TGTGCCAGCAGCCGTGGACAGGGGACTGGGGCCAACGTCCTGACTTTC. Translated: CASSRGQGTGANVLTF.

A remark on this clone: Its ends do not fully match the called genes, so a read error is possible. CDR3 DNA: TGTGCCAACAGCTTAAGCGGGGGTGCGAACACCGGGGAGCTGTTTTTT. Translating it yields CANSLSGGANTGELFF. The rearrangement joins TRBV7-3 to TRBJ2-2; 8 positions agree with TRBD2. Germline assignment: CDR1 SGHTA and CDR2 FQGTGA. The CDR3 is 16 residues long.

This sequence joins TRBV9 and TRBJ1-3; maybe TRBD1 (5 bases). CDR1 and CDR2 from the germline V gene are SGDLS and YYNGEE. V lost 4 bases, J lost 1 base, and 30 bases lay in between. The length of the CDR3 is 21 residues. The CDR3 protein is CASSPSNRPQPSLGSGNTIYF. DNA for the CDR3: TGTGCCAGCAGCCCCAGTAACAGGCCGCAGCCCTCCCTTGGATCTGGAAACACCATATATTTT.

This clone was detected once. The genes are TRBV5-8 and TRBJ1-4; 10 nucleotides align to TRBD1. Germline V gene lookup returns CDR1 SGHTS and CDR2 YDEGEE. The junction had 8 bases not matched to a gene; V was cut back by 4 bases and J by 5 bases. The CDR3 is made up of 16 amino acids. Written as DNA, the CDR3 is TGTGCCAGCAGCACCGGGACAGGGGTTTCGAATGAAAAACTGTTTTTT. It encodes CASSTGTGVSNEKLFF.

This rearrangement joins TRBV2 to TRBJ1-4; a weak D match, TRBD1 (5 bases). The CDR3 loop spans 15 amino acids. V was trimmed by 5 bases and J by 1 base, leaving 11 bases between them. Germline CDR1 reads SNHLY; CDR2 reads FYNNEI. Written as DNA, the CDR3 is TGTGCCAGCAGTCCTATTAGGGGAACTAATGAAAAACTGTTTTTT. It specifies CASSPIRGTNEKLFF.

The V and J genes are TRBV5-5 and TRBJ1-2; D perhaps matches TRBD1 (5 bases). CDR3 length: 13 amino acids. V lost 0 bases to trimming and J lost 4 bases, with 7 bases between them. Germline V gives CDR1 SGHKS, CDR2 YYEKEE (reference sequence). The CDR3 loop reads CASSLDGAYGYTF. The CDR3 DNA reads TGTGCCAGCAGCTTGGACGGGGCCTATGGCTACACCTTC.

V gene TRBV15 combines with J gene TRBJ1-5; perhaps TRBD1 as D (5 bases). V gave up 5 bases and J gave up 5 bases, with 16 bases separating them. CDR3 length equals 15 residues. Looked up from germline, CDR1 is LNHNV and CDR2 is YYDKDF (reference sequence). The CDR3: CATSFLKSGHQPQHF. CDR3 sequence (DNA): TGTGCCACCAGCTTTCTAAAGTCAGGGCATCAGCCCCAGCATTTT.

The chain combines TRBV30 with TRBJ1-2; TRBD1 might be the D (5 bases). CDR3 length equals 13 residues. Germline CDR1 is GTSNPN and CDR2 is SVGIG (reference sequence). V was cut by 7 bases and J by 5 bases, with 17 bases left in between. Written as DNA, the CDR3 is TGTGCCTTCCCCGGCCAGGGCGTATATGGCTACACCTTC. Translation: CAFPGQGVYGYTF.

The CDR3 sequence is CASSQLAGGGEQFF. The CDR3 nucleotides are TGTGCCAGCAGCCAACTAGCGGGGGGAGGTGAGCAGTTCTTC. The chain recombines TRBV4-2 with TRBJ2-1, with 11 bases matching TRBD2. The CDR3 totals 14 residues. Germline V gene lookup returns CDR1 LGHNA and CDR2 YNFKEQ. V trimming: 2 bases; J trimming: 9 bases; junction bases outside the gene matches: 3.

The rearrangement uses TRBV19 and TRBJ2-6; D remains ambiguous. V was trimmed by 5 bases and J by 2 bases, leaving 16 bases between them. The CDR3 runs to 17 residues. Per germline, CDR1 LNHDA and CDR2 SQIVND (reference sequence). The CDR3 spells CASSPGPQHTGANVLTF. CDR3 sequence (DNA): TGTGCCAGTAGTCCGGGCCCCCAACACACTGGGGCCAACGTCCTGACTTTC.

This chain connects TRBV29-1 to TRBJ1-3; D perhaps matches TRBD1 (5 bases). CDR3 length: 15 residues. Trimming left V 4 bases short and J 0 bases short, with 13 bases between. Germline loops: CDR1 SQVTM, CDR2 ANQGSEA. CDR3 region: CSVAGAGSSGNTIYF. CDR3 bases: TGCAGCGTTGCCGGGGCCGGATCCTCTGGAAACACCATATATTTT.

This chain connects TRBV5-1 to TRBJ2-7, with 8 bases matching TRBD1. The CDR3 is made up of 14 amino acids. V was clipped by 3 bases and J by 3 bases; unmatched bases: 5. From germline, CDR1 is SGHRS and CDR2 YFSETQ. Here the CDR3 DNA reads TGCGCCAGCAGCTCGAAACAGGGGGACTACGAGCAGTACTTC. Protein product: CASSSKQGDYEQYF.

The rearrangement uses TRBV19 and TRBJ1-5; D is ambiguous. Germline V gene sequence: CDR1 LNHDA, CDR2 SQIVND (reference sequence). Trimming took off 3 bases at V and 4 bases at J, with 10 bases between the two ends. This CDR3 spans 14 amino acids. The CDR3: CASSISRPNQPQHF. The CDR3 coding sequence is TGTGCCAGTAGTATCAGCAGGCCGAATCAGCCCCAGCATTTT.

This clone has a single count. V is TRBV15 and J is TRBJ2-5, with D possibly matching TRBD1 (6 bases). The CDR3 spans 13 residues. The V gene's germline CDR1 is LNHNV and CDR2 YYDKDF (reference sequence). The V gene lost 5 bases and the J gene lost 7 bases, with 14 bases spanning the gap. CDR3: CATSFMTGGTQYF. The CDR3 nucleotides read TGTGCCACCAGCTTCATGACAGGTGGGACCCAGTACTTC.

The chain links TRBV12-3 or TRBV12-4 to TRBJ1-2; D gene ambiguous. V was pared by 7 bases and J by 8 bases, with 14 bases between. The CDR3 consists of 12 residues. The CDR3 bases are TGTGCCAGCAAGAACCGGGATGGAGGCTACACCTTC. This codes for CASKNRDGGYTF.